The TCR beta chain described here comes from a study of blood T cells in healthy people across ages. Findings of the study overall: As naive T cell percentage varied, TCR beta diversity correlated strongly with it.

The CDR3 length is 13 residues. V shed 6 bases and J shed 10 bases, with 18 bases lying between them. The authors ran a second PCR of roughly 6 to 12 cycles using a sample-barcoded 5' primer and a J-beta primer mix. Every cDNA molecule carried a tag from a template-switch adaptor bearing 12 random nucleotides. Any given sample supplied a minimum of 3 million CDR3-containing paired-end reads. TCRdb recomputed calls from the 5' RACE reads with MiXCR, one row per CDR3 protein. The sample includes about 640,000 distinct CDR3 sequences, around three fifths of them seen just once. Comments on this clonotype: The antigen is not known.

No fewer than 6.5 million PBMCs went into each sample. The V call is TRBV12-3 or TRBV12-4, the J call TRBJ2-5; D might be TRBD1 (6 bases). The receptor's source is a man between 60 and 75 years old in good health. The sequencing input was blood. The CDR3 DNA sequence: TGTGCCAGCAGGGGGGCAAGTTTGGGAATCCAGTACTTC. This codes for CASRGASLGIQYF.